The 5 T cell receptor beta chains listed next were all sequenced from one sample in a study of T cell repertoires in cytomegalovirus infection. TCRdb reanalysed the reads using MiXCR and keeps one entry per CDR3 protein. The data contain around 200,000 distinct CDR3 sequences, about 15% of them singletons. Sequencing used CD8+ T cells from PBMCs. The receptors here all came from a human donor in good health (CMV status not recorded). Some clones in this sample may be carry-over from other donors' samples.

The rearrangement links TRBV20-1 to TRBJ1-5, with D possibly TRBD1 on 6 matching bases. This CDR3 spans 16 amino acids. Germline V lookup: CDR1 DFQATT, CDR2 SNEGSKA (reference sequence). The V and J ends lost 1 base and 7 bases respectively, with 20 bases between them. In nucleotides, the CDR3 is TGCAGTGCTAGAGCCCTCTGGGAGGGGGACGGGCAGCCCCAGCATTTT. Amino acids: CSARALWEGDGQPQHF.

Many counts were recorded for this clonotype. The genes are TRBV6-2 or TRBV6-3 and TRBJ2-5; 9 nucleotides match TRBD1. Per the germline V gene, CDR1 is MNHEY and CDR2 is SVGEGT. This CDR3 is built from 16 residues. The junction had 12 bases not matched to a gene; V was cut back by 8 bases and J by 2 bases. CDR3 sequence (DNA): TGTGCCAGCGCGTCTTTGGACAGGGGAAGGCAAGAGACCCAGTACTTC. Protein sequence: CASASLDRGRQETQYF.

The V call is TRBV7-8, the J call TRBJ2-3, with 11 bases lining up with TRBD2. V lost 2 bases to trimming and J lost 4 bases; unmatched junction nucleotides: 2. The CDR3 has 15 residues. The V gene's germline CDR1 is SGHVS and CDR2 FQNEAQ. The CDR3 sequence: CASSLLAGGSDTQYF. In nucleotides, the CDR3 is TGTGCCAGCAGCTTACTAGCGGGGGGATCAGATACGCAGTATTTT. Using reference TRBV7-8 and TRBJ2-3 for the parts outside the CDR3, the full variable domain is GAGVSQSPRYKVAKRGQDVALRCDPISGHVSLFWYQQALGQGPEFLTYFQNEAQLDKSGLPSDRFFAERPEGSVSTLKIQRTQQEDSAVYLCASSLLAGGSDTQYFGPGTRLTVL.

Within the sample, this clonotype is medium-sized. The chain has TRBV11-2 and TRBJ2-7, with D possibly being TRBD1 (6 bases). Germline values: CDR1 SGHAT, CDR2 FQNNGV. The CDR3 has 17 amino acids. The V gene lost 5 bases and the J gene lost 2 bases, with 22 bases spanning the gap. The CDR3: CASSVSLSDRNPYEQYF. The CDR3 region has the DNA TGTGCCAGCAGCGTGAGCTTGAGTGACAGGAATCCCTACGAGCAGTACTTC.

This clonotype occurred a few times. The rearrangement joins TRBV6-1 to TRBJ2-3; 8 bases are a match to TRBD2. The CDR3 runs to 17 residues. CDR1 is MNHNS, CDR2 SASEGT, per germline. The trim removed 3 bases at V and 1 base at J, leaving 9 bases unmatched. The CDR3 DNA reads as TGTGCCAGCAGTGATGCTATAGCGGGGAGCCGCACAGATACGCAGTATTTT. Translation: CASSDAIAGSRTDTQYF.